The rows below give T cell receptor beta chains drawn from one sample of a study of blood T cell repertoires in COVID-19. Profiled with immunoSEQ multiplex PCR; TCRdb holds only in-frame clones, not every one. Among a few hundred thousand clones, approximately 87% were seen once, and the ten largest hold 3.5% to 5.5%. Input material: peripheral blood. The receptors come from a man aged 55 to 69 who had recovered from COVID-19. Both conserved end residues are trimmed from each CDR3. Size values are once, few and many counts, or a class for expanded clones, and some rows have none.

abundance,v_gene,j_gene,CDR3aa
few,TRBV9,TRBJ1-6,ASSPRVGNSPLH
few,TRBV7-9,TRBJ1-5,ASSLGRSGASQPQH
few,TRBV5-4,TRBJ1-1,ASSSSLRGGNTEAF
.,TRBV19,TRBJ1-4,ASTRRGGVATNEKLF
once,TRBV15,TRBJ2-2,ATSRKGGRTDTGELF
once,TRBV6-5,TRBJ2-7,ASSSYRGSDEQY
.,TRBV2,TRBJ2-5,ASRSGRNQETQY
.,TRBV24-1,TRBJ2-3,ATSDPADTQY
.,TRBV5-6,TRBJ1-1,ASSLRGGNYHTEAF
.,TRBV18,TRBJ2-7,ASSERTGVYEQY
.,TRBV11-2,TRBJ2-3,ASSLTRRTDTQY
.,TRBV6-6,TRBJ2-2,ASSYSIAGGPGELF
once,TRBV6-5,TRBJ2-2,ASSYDGRVTGELF
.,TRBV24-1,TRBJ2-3,ATSDFGTSGTDTQY
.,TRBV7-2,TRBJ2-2,ASSLGGRGFAGELF
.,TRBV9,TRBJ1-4,ASSPRDRYNEKLF
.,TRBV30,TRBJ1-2,AWSSWAGKGYGYT
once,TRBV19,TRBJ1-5,ASSLTAQPQH
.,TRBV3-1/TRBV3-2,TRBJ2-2,ASALGRTGAGELF
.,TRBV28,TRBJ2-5,ASSSPSPGQTETQY
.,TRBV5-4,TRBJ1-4,ASSPPGTGHEKLF
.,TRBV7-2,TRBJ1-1,ASSLLRGQVAF
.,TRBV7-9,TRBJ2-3,AGAGQGGTDTQY
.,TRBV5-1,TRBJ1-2,ASSTEGTVYGYT
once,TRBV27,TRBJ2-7,ASSNFAGGRTYEQY
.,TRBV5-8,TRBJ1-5,ASRLGQGGQPQH
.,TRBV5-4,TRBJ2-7,ASSLWGSHYEQY
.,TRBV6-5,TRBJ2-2,ASSYLSGELF
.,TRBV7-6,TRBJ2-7,ASSSQGSGGYEQY
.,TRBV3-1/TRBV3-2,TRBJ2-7,ASSHSSGAPYEQY
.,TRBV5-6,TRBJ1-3,ASSFPSSGNTIY
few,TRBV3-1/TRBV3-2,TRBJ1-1,ASSQVSQVEAF
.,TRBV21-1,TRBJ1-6,ASSTESGTHPSSYNSPLH
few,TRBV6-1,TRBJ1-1,ASSEDDFRVWGTEAF
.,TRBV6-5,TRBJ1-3,ASSRTRGSGNTIY
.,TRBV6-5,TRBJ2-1,ASRGDRGPAGEQF
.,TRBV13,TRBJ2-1,ASSPIPSGSGYEQF
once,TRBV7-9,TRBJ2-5,ASSLGAGGTPTQY
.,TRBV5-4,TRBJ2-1,ASSLDRGTFNEQF
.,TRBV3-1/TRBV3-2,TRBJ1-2,ASSLNRGLGGYT
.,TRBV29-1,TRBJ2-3,SVEQGTDTQY
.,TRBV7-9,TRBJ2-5,ASTSTGKGETQY